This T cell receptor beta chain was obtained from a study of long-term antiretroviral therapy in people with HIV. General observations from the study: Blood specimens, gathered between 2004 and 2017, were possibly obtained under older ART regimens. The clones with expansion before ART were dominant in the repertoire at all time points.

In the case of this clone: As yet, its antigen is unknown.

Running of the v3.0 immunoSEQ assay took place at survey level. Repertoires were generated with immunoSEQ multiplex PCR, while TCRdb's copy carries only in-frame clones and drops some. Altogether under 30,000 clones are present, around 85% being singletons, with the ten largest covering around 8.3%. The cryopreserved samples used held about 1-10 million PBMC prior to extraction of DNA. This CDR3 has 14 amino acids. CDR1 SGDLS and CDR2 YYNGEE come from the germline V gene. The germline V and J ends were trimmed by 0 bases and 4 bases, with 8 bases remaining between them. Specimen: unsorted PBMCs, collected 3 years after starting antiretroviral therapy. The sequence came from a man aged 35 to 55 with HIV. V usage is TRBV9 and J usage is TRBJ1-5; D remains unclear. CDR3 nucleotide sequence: TGTGCCAGCAGCGTAGAAGGCAGAAATCAGCCCCAGCATTTT. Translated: CASSVEGRNQPQHF.